The clone carrying this T cell receptor (beta chain) was observed once. Its target is not known. This specimen comes from a study of CD8 T cells in Susac syndrome. Overall study findings and caveats: An acknowledgment was made by the study that its TCR sequencing and HLA analysis involved relatively few individuals.

Reverse transcription of roughly 0.45 to 1 ug RNA used random hexamers. One entry per CDR3 protein results from TCRdb running MiXCR on the immunoSEQ multiplex PCR reads. The sample has a few hundred thousand distinct CDR3 sequences, 85% to 95% seen once. V was clipped by 8 bases and J by 0 bases, with 13 bases between them. CDR1 is MGHDK and CDR2 is SYGVNS in the germline V gene. CDR3 length equals 14 residues. V usage is TRBV25-1 and J usage is TRBJ1-1; TRBD1 might be the D (5 bases). Sequencing used CD4+ T cells from PBMCs. The receptor was isolated from a human donor with multiple sclerosis. CDR3 in DNA: TGTGCCAGCCACTTCGCAGGGTTGAACACTGAAGCTTTCTTT. Amino acid sequence: CASHFAGLNTEAFF.